The entry below gives a single T cell receptor beta chain sequence along with its context. What it recognizes is unknown. TCRdb keeps only in-frame clones here, not all; method: immunoSEQ multiplex PCR. The sample holds hundreds of thousands of clones, 85% to 95% seen once. The record originates from a study of shared clonotypes between healthy human individuals. CDR3 length: 15 residues. CDR1 is SGHTA and CDR2 is FQGNSA in the germline V gene. Trimming pared 5 bases from V and 5 bases from J, leaving 18 bases between. Findings of the study overall: The study sampled only blood, and tissue repertoires likely differ. Non-shared clonotypes were found to have lower generation probabilities than the clonotypes that were shared by all four of the sorted-subset donors.

Terminally differentiated effector memory CD45RA+ cells were left out of the naive CD8 fraction, which was CD45RO-negative and positively selected for CCR7. The rearrangement links TRBV7-2 to TRBJ1-1; TRBD1 is a possible D gene (6 bases). The sample comprised naive CD8+ T cells sorted from blood. The receptor was isolated from a woman in her 30s in good health. The CDR3 spells CASSPLGGGETEAFF. The CDR3 nucleotides are TGTGCCAGCAGCCCATTAGGAGGGGGAGAGACTGAAGCTTTCTTT. The variable domain in full, completed from reference TRBV7-2 and TRBJ1-1, reads GAGVSQSPSNKVTEKGKDVELRCDPISGHTALYWYRQSLGQGLEFLIYFQGNSAPDKSGLPSDRFSAERTGGSVSTLTIQRTQQEDSAVYLCASSPLGGGETEAFFGQGTRLTVV.